This T cell receptor beta chain was found in a study of blood T cell repertoires in COVID-19 (dated by TCRdb to 2020 to 2021). Study-level background: Collaborator samples came from the United States, Italy and Spain and covered acute and convalescent phases of COVID-19. Nearly every sample came with metadata listing a de-identified subject ID, COVID-19 status, age in years and sex. Where available, HLA class I and class II types were taken from metadata supplied by the sample provider and were not determined by assay-based typing. The prospective study material was composed of cDNA or gDNA derived from T cells, B-cell-depleted T cells, or PBMCs. The repertoires were made available in a free public database intended to serve as a resource for research on the immune response to SARS-CoV-2. The dataset comprised deeply sampled blood TCRbeta repertoires from subjects exposed to, actively infected with, or recovered from COVID-19. The samples were drawn from two sources: the first 160 participants of the ongoing ImmuneRACE study, and 950 to 1,500 subjects contributed by 6 global collaborators. Findings and caveats that apply to the study as a whole: Clinical and demographic metadata were provided uncurated, with the amount varying by source and participant.

The immunoSEQ Assay, a bias-controlled multiplex PCR, was used to amplify TCRbeta CDR3 regions from genomic DNA. The paper's data handling went like this. The number of nucleated cells in each sample was estimated from the amplification of reference gene primers within the assay. To quantify the absolute abundance of each unique TCRbeta CDR3 rearrangement, sequence reads were collapsed and filtered. For each sample, productive Simpson clonality was calculated as the square root of Simpson's diversity index over productive rearrangements. Imported from immuneACCESS, the table was reduced by TCRdb to in-frame sequences with V and J called. These copies leave out some clones; in studies compared against another copy, an unresolved V gene accounts for under half, and the cause of the remainder is not known. The D gene and trimming were derived from the DNA, and the V and J assignments and clone size from that table. The sample table holds tens of thousands of clones, of which 77% were seen once. The top ten constitute roughly 2.4% of the sample.

According to the germline V gene, CDR1 reads MGHRA and CDR2 reads YSYEKL. The V end gives up 1 base and the J end 3 bases, leaving 6 bases in the junction not matched to a gene. The CDR3 runs 16 amino acids, cysteine and phenylalanine included. The retained sequence is limited to the CDR3, 48 bases, with the frame set at the first base. About this clone: Its antigen is currently not known. Base qualities are not provided; no much larger clone lies one nucleotide away.

In Seattle, one collaborating source enrolled patients while the infection was active and tracked those patients longitudinally over the course of disease. Whole blood was collected in K2EDTA tubes by collaborating institutions according to the institutions' own protocols. For TCRbeta analysis, collaborator samples were shipped as frozen whole blood, as isolated PBMCs, or as DNA extracted from either sample type. The chain links TRBV4-1 with TRBJ2-1; 7 central nucleotides agree with TRBD2. Material: peripheral blood. The sequence came from a man in his sixties or seventies with COVID-19, enrolled during active disease. The CDR3 protein is CASSQVDRDYYNEQFF. The DNA sequence is TGCGCCAGCAGCCAAGTCGACCGGGACTACTACAATGAGCAGTTCTTC.